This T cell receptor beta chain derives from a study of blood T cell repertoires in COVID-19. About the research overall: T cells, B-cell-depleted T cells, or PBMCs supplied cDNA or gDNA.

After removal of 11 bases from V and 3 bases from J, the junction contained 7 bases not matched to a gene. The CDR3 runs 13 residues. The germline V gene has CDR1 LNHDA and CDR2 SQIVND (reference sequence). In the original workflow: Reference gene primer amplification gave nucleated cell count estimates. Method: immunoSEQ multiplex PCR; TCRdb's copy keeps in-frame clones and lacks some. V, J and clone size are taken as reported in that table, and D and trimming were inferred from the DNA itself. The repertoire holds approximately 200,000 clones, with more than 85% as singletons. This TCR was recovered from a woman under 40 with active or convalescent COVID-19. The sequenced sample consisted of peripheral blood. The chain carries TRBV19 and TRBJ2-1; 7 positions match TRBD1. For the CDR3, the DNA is TGTGCCGTTGCCGGGACAGACTACAATGAGCAGTTCTTC. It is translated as CAVAGTDYNEQFF.